Included here is one T cell receptor beta chain sequence, with context. This sample is part of a study of technical replicates of blood from several donors. The protocol was immunoSEQ multiplex PCR, while the TCRdb copy is restricted to in-frame clones and leaves out a portion. The sample gives roughly 70,000 clones, more than 90% of which show up once; 4.7% is in the top ten. Sequenced input: PBMCs. The source is a human donor in good health. Some clones in this sample may be carry-over from other donors' samples.

CDR3 amino acids: CASSQTWTGAGNTIYF. In nucleotides, the CDR3 is TGCGCCAGCAGCCAAACCTGGACAGGGGCTGGAAACACCATATATTTT. V usage is TRBV4-1 and J usage is TRBJ1-3, with 9 nucleotides matching TRBD1. Germline V gene data show CDR1 as MGHRA and CDR2 as YSYEKL. J lost 2 bases, V lost 2 bases, and 4 bases had no gene match. This CDR3 is 16 amino acids long.